Sequencing of this T cell receptor beta chain was carried out in a study of tumor-infiltrating lymphocytes in primary liver carcinoma. On the study more broadly: The study enrolled male and female patients aged 30 to 69 years. Regarding the study as a whole: Unsorted bulk processing meant the study did not compare CD4+ and CD8+ repertoires.

The CDR3 runs 13 residues. The germline gives CDR1 MDHEN, CDR2 SYDVKM. Starting material of about 450 ng total RNA yielded TCR beta cDNA via a constant-region primer. Modified slightly, ARM-PCR produced TCR beta libraries over three nested multiplex PCR rounds. Forward primers for TRBV1-TRBV30 and a C-beta reverse primer served the first two PCR rounds, at around 9 cycles each. TCRdb reprocessed the multiplex PCR reads via MiXCR and lists one record per CDR3 protein. Among a few hundred thousand distinct CDR3 sequences listed, almost 60% were seen once. Germline DNA was also extracted, while the blood RNA originated from unsorted whole blood. A word on this clonotype: Antigen unknown. The junction does not match germline at one end; this may be a read error.

The rearrangement links TRBV28 to TRBJ2-7; D possibly uses TRBD1 or TRBD2 (5 bases each). This receptor was obtained from a woman in her thirties with primary liver carcinoma and hepatitis B virus infection. The sequenced sample consisted of peripheral blood. The CDR3: CTSRSADMYEQYF. The CDR3 DNA reads TGTACCAGCAGGTCAGCGGACATGTACGAGCAATACTTC.